This T cell receptor (beta chain) was identified during a study of regulatory T cells in long-lasting Graves disease (dated by TCRdb to the early 2020s). Broadly, across the study: Antithyroid drugs had been taken for less than 3 months by newly diagnosed Graves' disease patients. The study took place in China and was registered as a clinical trial. Patients with persistent Graves' disease were compared with patients with newly diagnosed Graves' disease using TCR sequencing and RNA sequencing of peripheral blood. A total of around 35 samples were covered by TCR sequencing, comprising about 13 persistent and some 20 newly diagnosed Graves' disease patients. Summary of the overall study and its limitations: Patients with persistent disease shared more public clonotypes (approximately 2,500) than newly diagnosed patients did (around 980). Persistent Graves' disease patients showed lower TCR Shannon entropy and fewer highly expanded clones than newly diagnosed patients, suggesting clonal expansion. Sequencing and analysis were limited to the TCR beta chain. Preferential use of TRBV28, TRBJ1-2 and TRBJ2-5 was observed in persistent disease, whereas TRBV20-1 and TRBJ2-1 were favored in newly diagnosed disease. The authors noted that the small sample size was a limitation that may lower accuracy. The study examined only peripheral blood because the primary lesion, thyroid tissue, could not be accessed.

This sample's time point label indicates: newly diagnosed GD, antithyroid drugs for less than 3 months. RNA was extracted from PBMCs in TRIzol for both TCR sequencing and RNA sequencing. Graves' disease was diagnosed according to American Thyroid Association guidelines. The patients came from an endocrinology department in Xi'an, China. Each patient gave about 10 milliliters of peripheral blood, collected in an EDTA anticoagulant tube. Ficoll Paque Plus density gradient separation was used to isolate PBMCs, and no further T cell sorting was performed. RNA quality was checked with an Agilent 2100 Bioanalyzer and agarose gel, and concentration with a NanoDrop 2000. Via the germline V gene, CDR1 is SGHVS and CDR2 FQNEAQ. From cysteine to phenylalanine, the CDR3 is 16 amino acids long. Only the CDR3 DNA is retained, 48 bases long and in frame from the first base. The count of this clonotype is one. Its antigen target is currently unknown. It has no much larger one-base neighbor in the sample; base qualities were not kept. One read amounts to weak evidence.

Library creation used multiplex PCR. The listed sequencing device is Illumina HiSeq 4000. CDR3 regions were amplified by Arm-PCR with iRepertoire HTBI primers to construct TCR beta libraries. Before sequencing, the PCR products went through gel purification. The source study handled its data this way. A total of 62 TRBV and more than twelve TRBJ segments were identified across samples and were used for gene usage analysis of CDR3 amino acid clonotypes. COPE and FqMerger were used to merge the filtered high-quality paired reads into contigs. BLAST was used to align contigs to the IMGT TRBV, TRBD and TRBJ reference genes, and CDR3 was defined following IMGT. Any clonotype with a frequency above 0.1% was counted as a highly expanded clone. Shannon entropy was used to measure repertoire diversity, and the Gini coefficient was used to measure V-J evenness. Public clonotypes were defined as clonotypes shared by more than one individual. TCRdb passed the public sequencing reads through fastp at Q25 and MiXCR, retaining productive beta sequences. Identical CDR3 protein sequences are pooled into one entry, listed with their most common genes and DNA. For this entry, the V and J calls and clone size follow TCRdb and not the study's own pipeline. The sample table contains about 540,000 distinct CDR3 sequences; only one count was recorded for less than 15% of them. Approximately 9.3% of the sample lies in the top ten.

These data also formed part of another study, on T cells in Graves' hyperthyroidism and ophthalmopathy. The second publication reports: A patient counted as having stable Graves' hyperthyroidism if no progression to ophthalmopathy occurred over 18 months of follow-up. Hyperthyroidism patients were aged 18 to 65 years and newly diagnosed, with disease duration of less than 2 months. Any patient with an uncontrolled infection, another autoimmune disease, pregnancy or lactation was excluded. Diagnoses were based on clinical symptoms, serum thyroxine and TRAb, thyroid ultrasound and orbital computed tomography. The TCR CDR3 was subjected to a first round of RT-PCR using the HTBI primer set and the Qiagen OneStep RT-PCR kit. Most expanded thyroid clonotypes (frequency above 0.001) were also detected in blood, suggesting blood repertoires may reflect thyroid immune responses. A 13 V-J signature model separated ophthalmopathy from stable hyperthyroidism, with 87.88% sensitivity and 81.08% specificity in cross-validation and 80%/75% in testing. In validation, the model predicted progression to ophthalmopathy a median of around six months before onset, with roughly 68% sensitivity and roughly 79% specificity. To identify TCR V-J signatures that set the groups apart, the researchers used a discovery cohort of about a hundred patients, made up of under 45 with Graves' ophthalmopathy and some 60 with stable Graves' hyperthyroidism. Whether ophthalmopathy could be predicted prospectively was tested in an independent validation cohort made up of under 20 hyperthyroidism patients plus 17 patients who later progressed to ophthalmopathy. The roughly 91 discovery patients were randomly divided into training and test sets at a 7:3 ratio. Thyroid tissue and blood T-cell repertoires from over 5 Graves' hyperthyroidism patients were also compared in the study. After sampling, hyperthyroidism patients received methimazole starting at 30 mg daily, and ophthalmopathy patients received high-dose intravenous methylprednisolone. Libraries were constructed in a second round of multiplex PCR, after which size selection and purification were carried out. Paired-end sequencing of the libraries was performed with 100 bp reads on an Illumina HiSeq2000. SOAPnuke was used to process the raw data, removing reads that contained adapters or uncalled bases, had a mean Phred below 15, or lacked an exact match to the constant primer or identifier. COPE v1.2.5 was used to merge the high-quality paired reads, and each unique nucleotide sequence was defined as a clonotype. MiTCR v1.1 was used to align the clonotypes against IMGT TRBV, TRBD and TRBJ reference segments. The analysis included only V-J combinations with a frequency above 0.0001, which together covered 99.2% of the repertoires. A TCS score was defined as the ratio between F50 (clonal expansion) and ExV (chaos), using BLOSUM62-based TCRdist between CDR3 peptides within each V-J. Welch's t-statistics and random forest reduced fewer than 550 V-J features to 10 to 15, which were used in a naive Bayes classifier (R e1071). Sample size was not statistically predetermined, and investigators were not blinded to group allocation. TCR Vbeta CDR3 sequencing of approximately 140 peripheral blood samples (over 40 ophthalmopathy, 75 to 85 hyperthyroidism and approximately 17 progressor patients) is reported in the paper.

The chain is encoded by TRBV7-8 joined to TRBJ2-5; 10 nucleotides in the junction match TRBD2. The better agreement between TRBJ2-1 and the DNA end casts doubt on the J call. Sample: peripheral blood mononuclear cells (PBMCs), taken at new diagnosis, from a patient treated with antithyroid drugs. The receptor was isolated from a man younger than 40 with Graves disease. Donor details come from another sample of the same person, matched by shared clones. The CDR3 sequence is CASSSFRLAGSNEQFF. The DNA reads TGTGCCAGCAGCTCCTTCCGACTAGCGGGTAGCAATGAGCAGTTCTTC.